This TCR beta chain was documented in a study of blood T cell repertoires in COVID-19. The assay was immunoSEQ multiplex PCR, and TCRdb's table has in-frame clones only and misses some. Found here are 100,000 to 150,000 clones, roughly 84% of them singletons; the top ten hold about 17%. This receptor was obtained from an elderly woman with acute or convalescent COVID-19. The sequencing input was peripheral blood.

The DNA for the CDR3 is TGCGCCAGCGTCCGCCGCCGGGGGGCAGACGGTGGCTACACCTTC. Translation: CASVRRRGADGGYTF. V is TRBV4-3 and J is TRBJ1-2, with a tentative D call TRBD1 (6 bases). Germline V gene sequence: CDR1 LGHNA, CDR2 YSLEER. V lost 8 bases, J lost 7 bases, and 23 bases lay in between. The CDR3 is 15 residues long.